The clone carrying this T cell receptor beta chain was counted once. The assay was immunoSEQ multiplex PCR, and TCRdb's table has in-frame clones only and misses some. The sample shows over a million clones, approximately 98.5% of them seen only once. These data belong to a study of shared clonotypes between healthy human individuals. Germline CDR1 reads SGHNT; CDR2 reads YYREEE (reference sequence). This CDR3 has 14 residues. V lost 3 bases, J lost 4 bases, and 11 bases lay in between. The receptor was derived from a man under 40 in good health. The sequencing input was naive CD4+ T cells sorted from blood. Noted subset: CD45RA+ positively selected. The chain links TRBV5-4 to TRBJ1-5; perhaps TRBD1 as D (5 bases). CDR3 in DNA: TGTGCCAGCAGCTGGTGGGGGAGAAATCAGCCCCAGCATTTT. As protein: CASSWWGRNQPQHF.